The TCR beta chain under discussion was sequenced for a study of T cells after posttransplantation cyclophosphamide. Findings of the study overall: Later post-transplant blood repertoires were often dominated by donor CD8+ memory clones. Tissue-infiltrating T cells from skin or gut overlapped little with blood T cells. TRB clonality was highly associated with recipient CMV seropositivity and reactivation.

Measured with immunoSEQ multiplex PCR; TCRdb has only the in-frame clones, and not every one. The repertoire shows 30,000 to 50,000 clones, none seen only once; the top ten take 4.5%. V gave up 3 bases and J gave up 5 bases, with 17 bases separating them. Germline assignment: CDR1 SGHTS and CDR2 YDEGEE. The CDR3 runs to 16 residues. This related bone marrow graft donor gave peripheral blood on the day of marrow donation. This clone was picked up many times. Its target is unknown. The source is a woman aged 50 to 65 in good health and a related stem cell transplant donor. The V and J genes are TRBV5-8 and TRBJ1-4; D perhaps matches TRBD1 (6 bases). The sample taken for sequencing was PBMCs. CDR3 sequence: CASSWTSGGLNEKLFF. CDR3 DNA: TGTGCCAGCAGCTGGACCAGCGGGGGGCTAAATGAAAAACTGTTTTTT.